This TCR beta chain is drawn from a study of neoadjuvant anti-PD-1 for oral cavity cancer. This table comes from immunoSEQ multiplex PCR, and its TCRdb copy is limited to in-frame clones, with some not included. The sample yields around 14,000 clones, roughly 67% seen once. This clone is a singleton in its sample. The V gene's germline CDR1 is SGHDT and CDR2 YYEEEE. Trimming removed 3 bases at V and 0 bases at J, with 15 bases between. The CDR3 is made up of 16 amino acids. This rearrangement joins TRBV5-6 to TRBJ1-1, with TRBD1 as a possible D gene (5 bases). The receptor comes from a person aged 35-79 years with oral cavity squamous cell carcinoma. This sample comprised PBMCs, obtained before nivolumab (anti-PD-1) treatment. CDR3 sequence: CASSSARWTMNTEAFF. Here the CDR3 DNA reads TGTGCCAGCAGCTCCGCAAGGTGGACAATGAACACTGAAGCTTTCTTT.